The 21 T cell receptor beta chains presented below share a single source sample, sequenced in a study of T cell changes during pregnancy in multiple sclerosis. Profiled with immunoSEQ multiplex PCR; TCRdb holds only in-frame clones, not every one. The sample has more than 50,000 clones, roughly 90% seen once. This sample comprised peripheral blood, obtained before pregnancy. The receptor set was obtained from a female donor with multiple sclerosis, enrolled in a pregnancy study.

This chain joins TRBV18 and TRBJ1-5, with D perhaps matching TRBD1 (5 bases). CDR1 and CDR2 from the germline V gene are KGHSH and LQKENI. The V and J ends lost 5 bases and 5 bases respectively, with 10 bases between them. The CDR3 spans 13 residues. The CDR3 DNA is TGTGCCAGCTCAGCCAGGGTGGATCAGCCCCAGCATTTT. Translated, it gives CASSARVDQPQHF.

This chain uses TRBV2 with TRBJ2-2, with D possibly matching TRBD2 (7 bases). CDR1 and CDR2 from the germline V gene are SNHLY and FYNNEI. V dropped 8 bases and J dropped 1 base, with 14 bases sitting between them. The CDR3 has 15 amino acids. This CDR3 reads CASGGGGRNTGELFF. CDR3 nucleotides: TGTGCCAGCGGTGGGGGGGGGCGGAACACCGGGGAGCTGTTTTTT.

CDR3 DNA: TGTGCCAGCAGCCCACGAATCGGGGCCTACAATGAGCAGTTCTTC. Amino acids: CASSPRIGAYNEQFF. The rearrangement uses TRBV9 and TRBJ2-1, with D perhaps TRBD2 (5 bases). V was shortened by 4 bases and J by 2 bases, with 13 bases between the two germline ends. The CDR3 is 15 residues long. Germline V CDR1 and CDR2: SGDLS, YYNGEE.

V is TRBV7-3 and J is TRBJ1-5; no firm D call. Trimming removed 2 bases at V and 0 bases at J, with 8 bases between. The length of the CDR3 is 15 residues. Germline V lookup: CDR1 SGHTA, CDR2 FQGTGA. As DNA, the CDR3 is TGTGCCAGCAGCTTATCCGGGGATAGCAATCAGCCCCAGCATTTT. Translated: CASSLSGDSNQPQHF.

The chain joins TRBV9 to TRBJ2-7; D not resolved. The CDR3 runs 14 residues. The V gene lost 5 bases and the J gene lost 2 bases, with 14 bases spanning the gap. Per the germline V gene, CDR1 is SGDLS and CDR2 is YYNGEE. In DNA, the CDR3 is TGTGCCAGCAGTAATATTGACTCAGCCTACGAGCAGTACTTC. Translating it yields CASSNIDSAYEQYF. The whole variable domain, filled in from reference TRBV9 and TRBJ2-7, reads DSGVTQTPKHLITATGQRVTLRCSPRSGDLSVYWYQQSLDQGLQFLIQYYNGEERAKGNILERFSAQQFPDLHSELNLSSLELGDSALYFCASSNIDSAYEQYFGPGTRLTVT.

The chain recombines TRBV10-3 with TRBJ2-7; 9 bases are a match to TRBD2. CDR1 is ENHRY and CDR2 is SYGVKD in the germline V gene. The CDR3 is 13 residues long. Losses at the gene ends were 10 bases for V and 7 bases for J; bases not matched to a gene: 11. The CDR3 DNA reads as TGTGCCACAACCTCTAGCGGGGCTGGAGAGCAGTACTTC. This encodes CATTSSGAGEQYF.

This chain connects TRBV5-8 to TRBJ1-5; D call uncertain. The V end was cut by 2 bases, the J end by 2 bases, with 8 bases between. This CDR3 region has 14 residues. Germline values: CDR1 SGHTS, CDR2 YDEGEE. In DNA form, the CDR3 reads TGTGCCAGCAGCTTAAGACAAGGCAATCAGCCCCAGCATTTT. This translates into CASSLRQGNQPQHF.

The chain is built from TRBV7-2 and TRBJ2-4; tentatively, D is TRBD2 (6 bases). This CDR3 comprises 16 residues. Germline V CDR1 and CDR2: SGHTA, FQGNSA. V lost 2 bases to trimming and J lost 5 bases, with 16 bases between them. This CDR3 reads CASSLSGLLQENIQYF. In DNA form, the CDR3 reads TGTGCCAGCAGCTTAAGCGGGTTACTACAAGAAAACATTCAGTACTTC.

The sample holds one count of this clone. The chain is built from TRBV19 and TRBJ2-7; 7 nucleotides align to TRBD1. The CDR3 runs 12 residues. Trimming cost V 5 bases and J 6 bases; bases outside gene matches: 4. Per the germline V gene, CDR1 is LNHDA and CDR2 is SQIVND (reference sequence). The CDR3 protein is CASSQGVFEQYF. The CDR3 nucleotides are TGTGCCAGTAGTCAGGGGGTCTTCGAGCAGTACTTC.

The chain joins TRBV7-9 to TRBJ2-7; a possible D gene is TRBD1 (6 bases). The germline CDR1 and CDR2 sequences are SEHNR and FQNEAQ (reference sequence). The CDR3 extends over 12 amino acids. V gave up 8 bases and J gave up 2 bases, with 10 bases separating them. The CDR3: CASGTGTYEQYF. The CDR3 DNA follows: TGTGCCAGCGGAACAGGGACCTACGAGCAGTACTTC.

The genes are TRBV7-2 and TRBJ1-2; 7 positions agree with TRBD1. The trim removed 5 bases at V and 5 bases at J, leaving 5 bases unmatched. The germline V gene has CDR1 SGHTA and CDR2 FQGNSA. This CDR3 contains 13 residues. The CDR3 nucleotides read TGTGCCAGCAGCGAGGGGGCAAGGTATGGCTACACCTTC. It is translated as CASSEGARYGYTF. Based on the CDR3 plus reference TRBV7-2 and TRBJ1-2, the full variable domain is GAGVSQSPSNKVTEKGKDVELRCDPISGHTALYWYRQSLGQGLEFLIYFQGNSAPDKSGLPSDRFSAERTGGSVSTLTIQRTQQEDSAVYLCASSEGARYGYTFGSGTRLTVV.

The CDR3 spells CASSEAGGSNQPQHF. DNA of the CDR3: TGTGCCAGCAGTGAAGCAGGGGGTAGCAATCAGCCCCAGCATTTT. V is TRBV6-1 and J is TRBJ1-5, with D possibly TRBD1 on 6 matching bases. Germline V CDR1 and CDR2: MNHNS, SASEGT. V lost 0 bases and J lost 0, with 6 bases in between. This CDR3 has 15 amino acids.

This chain connects TRBV7-2 to TRBJ1-5; 7 bases match TRBD1. Germline CDR1 and CDR2: SGHTA and FQGNSA. V was clipped by 6 bases and J by 9 bases; unmatched bases: 8. The CDR3 runs 13 residues. This chain's CDR3 is CASSRDRSGPQHF. As DNA, the CDR3 is TGTGCCAGCAGTCGGGACAGATCAGGGCCCCAGCATTTT.

The rearrangement uses TRBV30 and TRBJ2-7; 10 nucleotides match TRBD2. CDR3 length: 14 amino acids. Germline-derived CDR1 and CDR2 are GTSNPN and SVGIG (reference sequence). V shed 7 bases, J shed 0 bases, and the junction held 6 bases outside the gene matches. The CDR3 reads CALTLAGSSYEQYF. The CDR3 DNA sequence: TGTGCCTTAACACTAGCGGGGAGCTCCTACGAGCAGTACTTC.

The V and J genes are TRBV19 and TRBJ1-5, with TRBD1 matching 7 bases. The V segment lost 5 bases and the J segment 6 bases; nucleotides outside the gene matches: 7. Germline CDR1 reads LNHDA; CDR2 reads SQIVND (reference sequence). The CDR3 length is 14 residues. In DNA form, the CDR3 reads TGTGCCAGTAGTCCGGGACAGACGGGTCAGCCCCAGCATTTT. Its translation: CASSPGQTGQPQHF.

This chain uses TRBV7-9 with TRBJ1-2; D ambiguous. The V and J ends lost 5 bases and 5 bases respectively, with 9 bases between them. The CDR3 has 12 residues. In germline, CDR1 is SEHNR, CDR2 FQNEAQ (reference sequence). The CDR3: CASSPARYGYTF. Here the CDR3 DNA reads TGTGCCAGCAGCCCCGCGCGGTATGGCTACACCTTC.

The chain is built from TRBV4-1 and TRBJ1-2; TRBD1 is a possible D gene (5 bases). Germline loops: CDR1 MGHRA, CDR2 YSYEKL. The CDR3 sequence is 15 residues long. Trimming stripped 1 base from V and 0 bases from J, with 9 bases between. DNA of the CDR3: TGCGCCAGCAGCCAAGGGGGCAGTTCTAACTATGGCTACACCTTC. Protein product: CASSQGGSSNYGYTF.

This chain connects TRBV6-1 to TRBJ1-5; 9 bases line up with TRBD1. The CDR3 length is 17 residues. Losses at the gene ends were 0 bases for V and 0 bases for J; bases not matched to a gene: 3. Germline V gene sequence: CDR1 MNHNS, CDR2 SASEGT. CDR3 protein: CASSEAGTGTSNQPQHF. The CDR3 DNA reads TGTGCCAGCAGTGAAGCCGGGACAGGGACTAGCAATCAGCCCCAGCATTTT.

This chain joins TRBV7-2 and TRBJ1-6; a weak D match, TRBD1 (5 bases). Germline V gene data show CDR1 as SGHTA and CDR2 as FQGNSA. Trimming took off 7 bases at V and 1 base at J, with 14 bases between the two ends. This CDR3 contains 16 residues. CDR3 bases: TGTGCCAGCAAGCAGTCTCGGGGGTCCTATAATTCACCCCTCCACTTT. This gives the protein CASKQSRGSYNSPLHF.

This clone was seen a handful of times. The chain employs TRBV7-9 and TRBJ1-4; D is unclear. The V gene lost 8 bases and the J gene lost 8 bases, with 9 bases spanning the gap. The CDR3 has 11 amino acids. Per germline, CDR1 SEHNR and CDR2 FQNEAQ (reference sequence). The CDR3 region has the DNA TGTGCCAGCGCGACGCGGGAAAAACTGTTTTTT. Residues: CASATREKLFF.

The chain recombines TRBV15 with TRBJ1-1; 7 nucleotides match TRBD1. Germline-derived CDR1 and CDR2 are LNHNV and YYDKDF (reference sequence). There are 14 residues in the CDR3. J gave up 4 bases and V 4 bases, and 6 bases lay outside the gene matches. The chain's CDR3 is CATSKGARGTEAFF. The CDR3 DNA follows: TGTGCCACCAGCAAGGGGGCGCGGGGCACTGAAGCTTTCTTT.